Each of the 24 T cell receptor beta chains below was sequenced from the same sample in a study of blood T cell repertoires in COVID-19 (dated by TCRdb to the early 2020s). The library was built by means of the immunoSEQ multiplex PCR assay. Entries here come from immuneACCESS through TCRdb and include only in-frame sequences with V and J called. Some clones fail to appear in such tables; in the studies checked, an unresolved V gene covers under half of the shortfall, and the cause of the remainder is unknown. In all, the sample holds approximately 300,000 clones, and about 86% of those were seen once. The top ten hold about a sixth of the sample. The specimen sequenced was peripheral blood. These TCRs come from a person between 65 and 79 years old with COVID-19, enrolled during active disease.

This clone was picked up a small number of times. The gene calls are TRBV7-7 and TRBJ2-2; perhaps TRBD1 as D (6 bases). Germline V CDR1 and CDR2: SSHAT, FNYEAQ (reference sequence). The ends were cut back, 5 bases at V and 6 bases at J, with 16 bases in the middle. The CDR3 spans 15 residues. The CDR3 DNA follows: TGTGCCAGCAGCCCCTCGACAGGTCATGCCGGGGAGCTGTTTTTT. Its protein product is CASSPSTGHAGELFF.

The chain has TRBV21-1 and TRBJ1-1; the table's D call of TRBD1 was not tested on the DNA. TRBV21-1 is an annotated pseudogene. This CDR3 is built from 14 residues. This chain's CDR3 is CASSKTGGNTEAFF. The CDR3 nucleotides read TGTGCCAGCAGCAAGACAGGGGGGAACACTGAAGCTTTCTTT.

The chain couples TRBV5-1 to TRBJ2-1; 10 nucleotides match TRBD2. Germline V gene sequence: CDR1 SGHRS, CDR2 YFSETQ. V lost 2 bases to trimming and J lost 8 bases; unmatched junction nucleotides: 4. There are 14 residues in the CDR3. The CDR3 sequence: CASSFASGSYEQFF. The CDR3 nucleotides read TGCGCCAGCAGCTTTGCTAGCGGGAGCTATGAGCAGTTCTTC.

CDR3 protein: CASSLGATQETQYF. The CDR3 coding sequence is TGTGCCAGCAGCTTAGGCGCGACTCAAGAGACCCAGTACTTC. This chain joins TRBV7-2 and TRBJ2-5; unclear D gene. The CDR3 consists of 14 residues. Germline V gives CDR1 SGHTA, CDR2 FQGNSA. Trimming left V 1 base short and J 2 bases short, with 8 bases between.

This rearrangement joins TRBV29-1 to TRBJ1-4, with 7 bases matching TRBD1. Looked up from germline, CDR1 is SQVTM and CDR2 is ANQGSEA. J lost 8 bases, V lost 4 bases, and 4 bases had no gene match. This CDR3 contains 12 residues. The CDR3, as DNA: TGCAGCGTTGGAAAACAGGGGGAAAAACTGTTTTTT. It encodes CSVGKQGEKLFF.

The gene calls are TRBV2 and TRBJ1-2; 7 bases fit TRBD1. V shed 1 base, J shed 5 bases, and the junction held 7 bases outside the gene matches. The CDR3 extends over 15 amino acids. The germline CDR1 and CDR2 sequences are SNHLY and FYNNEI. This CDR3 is CASSEDGGGRYGYTF. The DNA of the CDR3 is TGTGCCAGCAGTGAAGACGGAGGGGGCCGATATGGCTACACCTTC.

In DNA, the CDR3 is TGCGCCAGCAGCTCGGGGGTGGGGTCCTACAATGAGCAGTTCTTC. Amino acid sequence: CASSSGVGSYNEQFF. V usage is TRBV5-1 and J usage is TRBJ2-1; perhaps TRBD2 as D (6 bases). Between the trimmed V and J ends, which lost 3 bases and 1 base, there was a span of 11 bases. Per germline, CDR1 SGHRS and CDR2 YFSETQ. The CDR3 spans 15 residues. The full variable domain, its missing parts supplied by reference TRBV5-1 and TRBJ2-1, is KAGVTQTPRYLIKTRGQQVTLSCSPISGHRSVSWYQQTPGQGLQFLFEYFSETQRNKGNFPGRFSGRQFSNSRSEMNVSTLELGDSALYLCASSSGVGSYNEQFFGPGTRLTVL.

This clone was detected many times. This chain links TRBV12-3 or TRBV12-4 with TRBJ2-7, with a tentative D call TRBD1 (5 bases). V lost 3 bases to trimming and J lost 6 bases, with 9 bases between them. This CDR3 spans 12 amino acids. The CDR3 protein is CASSFAGSEQYF. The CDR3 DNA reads TGTGCCAGCAGTTTTGCAGGGTCCGAGCAGTACTTC.

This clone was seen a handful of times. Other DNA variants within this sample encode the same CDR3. The CDR3 region is CASSAGQGAGSPLHF. The CDR3 DNA sequence: TGTGCCAGCAGTGCCGGACAGGGGGCAGGTTCACCCCTCCACTTT. V and J are TRBV27 and TRBJ1-6; TRBD1 matches at 11 bases. The CDR3 has 15 residues. The germline gives CDR1 MNHEY, CDR2 SMNVEV (reference sequence). Trimming took 5 bases from V and 9 from J; bases not matched to a gene: 6.

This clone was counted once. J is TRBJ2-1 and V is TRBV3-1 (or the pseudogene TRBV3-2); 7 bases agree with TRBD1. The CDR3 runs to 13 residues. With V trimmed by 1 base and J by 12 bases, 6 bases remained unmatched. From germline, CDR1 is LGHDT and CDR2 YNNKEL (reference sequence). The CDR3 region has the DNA TGTGCCAGCAGCCAAGGACAGGGAAGAGGGCAGTTCTTC. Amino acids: CASSQGQGRGQFF.

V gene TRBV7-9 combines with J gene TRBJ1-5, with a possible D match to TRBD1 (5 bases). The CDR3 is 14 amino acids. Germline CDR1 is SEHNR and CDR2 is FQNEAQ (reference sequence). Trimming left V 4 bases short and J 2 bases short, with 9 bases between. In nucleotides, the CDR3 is TGTGCCAGCAGCTCTCGGGGGGGCAATCAGCCCCAGCATTTT. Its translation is CASSSRGGNQPQHF. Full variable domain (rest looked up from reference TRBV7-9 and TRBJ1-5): DTGVSQNPRHKITKRGQNVTFRCDPISEHNRLYWYRQTLGQGPEFLTYFQNEAQLEKSRLLSDRFSAERPKGSFSTLEIQRTEQGDSAMYLCASSSRGGNQPQHFGDGTRLSIL.

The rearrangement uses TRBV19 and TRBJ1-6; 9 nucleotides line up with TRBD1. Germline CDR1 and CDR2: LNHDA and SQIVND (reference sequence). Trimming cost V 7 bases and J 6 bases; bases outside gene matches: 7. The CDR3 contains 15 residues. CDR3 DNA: TGTGCCAGTACTAAGGACAGGGGCTTTAATTCACCCCTCCACTTT. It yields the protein CASTKDRGFNSPLHF.

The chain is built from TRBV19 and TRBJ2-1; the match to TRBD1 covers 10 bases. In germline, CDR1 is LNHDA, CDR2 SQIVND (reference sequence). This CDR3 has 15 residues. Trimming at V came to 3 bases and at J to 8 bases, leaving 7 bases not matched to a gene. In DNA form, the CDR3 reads TGTGCCAGTAGTATTGGAAGGGACAGGGGACATGAGCAGTTCTTC. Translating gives CASSIGRDRGHEQFF.

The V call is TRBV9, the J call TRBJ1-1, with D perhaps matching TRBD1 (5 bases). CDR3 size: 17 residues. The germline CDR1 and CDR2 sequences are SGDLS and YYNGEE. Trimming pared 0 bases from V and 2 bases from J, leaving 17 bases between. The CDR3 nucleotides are TGTGCCAGCAGCGTAGCTCGTAGTACGGGGACTAACACTGAAGCTTTCTTT. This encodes CASSVARSTGTNTEAFF.

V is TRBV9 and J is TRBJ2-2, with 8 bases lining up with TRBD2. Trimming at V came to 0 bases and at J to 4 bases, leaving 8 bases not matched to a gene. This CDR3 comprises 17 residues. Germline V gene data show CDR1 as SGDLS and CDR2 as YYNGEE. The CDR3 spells CASSVAVVAGSTGELFF. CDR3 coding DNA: TGTGCCAGCAGCGTAGCTGTGGTAGCGGGGAGCACCGGGGAGCTGTTTTTT.

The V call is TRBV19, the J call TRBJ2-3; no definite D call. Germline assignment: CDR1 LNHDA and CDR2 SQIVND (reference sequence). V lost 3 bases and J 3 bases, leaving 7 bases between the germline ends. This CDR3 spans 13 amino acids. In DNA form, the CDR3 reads TGTGCCAGTAGTATTGGAGTTACAGATACGCAGTATTTT. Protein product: CASSIGVTDTQYF.

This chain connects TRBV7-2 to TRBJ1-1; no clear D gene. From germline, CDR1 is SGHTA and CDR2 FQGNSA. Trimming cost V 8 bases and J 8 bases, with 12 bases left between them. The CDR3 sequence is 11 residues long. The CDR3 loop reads CASRRDGEAFF. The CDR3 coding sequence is TGTGCCAGCCGGAGAGACGGGGAAGCTTTCTTT.

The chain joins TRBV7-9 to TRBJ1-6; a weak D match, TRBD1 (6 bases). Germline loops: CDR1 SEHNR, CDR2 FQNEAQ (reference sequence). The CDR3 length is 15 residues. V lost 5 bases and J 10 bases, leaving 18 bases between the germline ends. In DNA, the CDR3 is TGTGCCAGCAGCCTAGACCAGGGGTTTAGGTCACCCCTCCACTTT. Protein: CASSLDQGFRSPLHF.

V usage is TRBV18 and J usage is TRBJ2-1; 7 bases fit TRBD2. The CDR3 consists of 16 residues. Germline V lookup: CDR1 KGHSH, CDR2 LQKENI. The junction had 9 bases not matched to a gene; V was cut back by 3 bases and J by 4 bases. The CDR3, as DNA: TGTGCCAGCTCACCCGGATGGCGGGAGAGGTACAATGAGCAGTTCTTC. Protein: CASSPGWRERYNEQFF.

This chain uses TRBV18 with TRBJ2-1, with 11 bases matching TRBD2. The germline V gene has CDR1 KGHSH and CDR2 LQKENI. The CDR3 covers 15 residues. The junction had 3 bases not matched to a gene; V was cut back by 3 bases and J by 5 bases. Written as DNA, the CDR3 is TGTGCCAGCTCACCTGTACTAGCGGGGGACAATGAGCAGTTCTTC. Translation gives CASSPVLAGDNEQFF.

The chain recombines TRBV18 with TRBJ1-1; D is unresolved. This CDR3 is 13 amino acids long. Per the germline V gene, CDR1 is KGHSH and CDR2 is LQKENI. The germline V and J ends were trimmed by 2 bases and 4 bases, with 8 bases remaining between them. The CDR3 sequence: CASSPSGVTEAFF. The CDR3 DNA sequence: TGTGCCAGCTCACCATCCGGGGTCACTGAAGCTTTCTTT.

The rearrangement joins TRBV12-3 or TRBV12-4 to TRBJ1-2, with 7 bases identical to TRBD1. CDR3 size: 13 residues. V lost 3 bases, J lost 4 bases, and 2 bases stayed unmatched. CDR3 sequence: CASSFSGGYGYTF. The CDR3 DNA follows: TGTGCCAGCAGTTTTTCAGGGGGCTATGGCTACACCTTC.

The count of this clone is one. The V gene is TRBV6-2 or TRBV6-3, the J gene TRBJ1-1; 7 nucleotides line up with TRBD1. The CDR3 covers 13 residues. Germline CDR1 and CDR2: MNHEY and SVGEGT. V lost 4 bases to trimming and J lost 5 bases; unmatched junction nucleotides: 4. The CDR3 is CASSLDRETEAFF. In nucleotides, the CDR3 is TGTGCCAGCAGTTTAGACAGGGAGACTGAAGCTTTCTTT.

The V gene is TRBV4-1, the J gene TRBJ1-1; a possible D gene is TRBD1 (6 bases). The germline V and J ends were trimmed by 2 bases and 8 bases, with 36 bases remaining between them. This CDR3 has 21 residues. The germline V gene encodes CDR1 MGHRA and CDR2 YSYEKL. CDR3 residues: CASSQPGGGSSGGPPFFEAFF. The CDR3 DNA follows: TGCGCCAGCAGCCAACCGGGAGGAGGGAGTTCCGGGGGCCCACCGTTTTTCGAAGCTTTCTTT.